This TCR beta chain emerged from a study of cytomegalovirus exposure and HLA in healthy donors (dated by TCRdb to the late 2010s). Study-level background: According to an earlier analysis of a few hundred of the donors, some 180 million T cells yielded roughly 100 million unique TCR beta sequences and about 280 Gb of sequence data. Genome-wide SNP genotypes for about 55% of the roughly 670 donors were used in a later genetic analysis, which treated that subset as a discovery cohort. On average, around 240,000 unique TCR beta nucleotide sequences were sequenced per donor among some 420 genotyped donors of the cohort, with around 19% of those sequences being non-productive. High-throughput TCR immunosequencing, statistical association of individual TCRs with disease status, and machine learning were combined to predict cytomegalovirus infection status. To decide whether each TCR beta V gene segment behaved as functional or pseudogenic, an earlier analysis of fewer than 750 of the donors relied on high-throughput TCR beta sequencing. The aim of the study was to test whether cataloging public T cell receptors could identify signatures of past pathogen exposure. A later analysis re-analyzed previously published TCR beta repertoires from 550 to 700 donors and added high-resolution HLA genotyping to study TCR occurrence patterns. HLA typing covered class I and class II loci at four-digit resolution. In the later analysis, no new phenotypic data were used to find candidate immune exposures; instead, reliance was placed on TCR beta sequences and their occurrence across donors. All discovery cohort repertoires had been generated using a single sequencing platform. Using immunosequencing, the study profiled T cell repertoires from 666 subjects and related those repertoires to cytomegalovirus serostatus. Roughly 5 DR-DQ haplotypes were handled as single units for association and clustering, since linkage in the cohort was strong. A separate validation cohort of over a hundred different subjects was used in addition to the roughly 720-subject first cohort. Typing coverage varied by locus: roughly 629-640 donors for A, B, C, DRB1 and DQB1; about 520 for DQA1; more than 600 for DPA1; 450 to 480 for DPB1. Alongside the repertoire data, information on donor age, sex, ethnicity and CMV serostatus was compiled. An early release covering roughly 640 HLA-typed donors comprised about 300 gigabases of sequencing data and 85 million to 100 million unique TCR sequences. The genetic ancestry cluster associated with self-reported Caucasian donors included over 65% of the approximately 400 genotyped donors. Broader findings and caveats from the paper: Assigning TCR associations to individual alleles was difficult when HLA alleles, especially DR and DQ, strongly co-occurred. Correlated functional status among segregating V segments might be attributable to linkage disequilibrium, but an unknown experimental factor could not be ruled out. A further reported finding was that TCR beta sequences accurately predicted the HLA-A and HLA-B alleles for most subjects in the first cohort. The 87-base-pair reads could not distinguish some IMGT-functional V segments, including TRBV6-2 and TRBV6-3, so those segments were excluded. In vitro tests confirmed that a few of the cytomegalovirus-associated TCR beta chains recognize cytomegalovirus antigens. According to a later genetic analysis, donors in an Asian-associated ancestry cluster had fewer N-insertions in productive TCRs than the approximately 650-donor mean. A later analysis reported that several top co-occurrence clusters appeared linked to parvovirus B19, influenza, CMV and Epstein-Barr virus. The cohort was sequenced for TCR beta chains only, and without alpha or paired-chain data the features that could be detected were limited. At a false discovery rate of 0.05, a later analysis linked fewer than 20,000 TCR beta sequences to specific HLA alleles. For the cohort, immune exposure information was limited to CMV serostatus. In a later genetic analysis, a missense DCLRE1C variant was associated with V-gene and J-gene trimming of TCR beta chains, and the association was replicated in an independent cohort. The authors suggested that the approach could potentially be generalized to other disease states and immunological phenotypes. Sequencing depth was assumed to be roughly uniform across donors in the presence/absence analyses, though that assumption may not hold. A group of highly shared sequence variants was considered likely to be a technical artifact of the sequencing pipeline. Most CMV-associated TCR beta chains appeared to be HLA-restricted in a later analysis, and the HLA associations seemed to be driven largely by CMV exposure. Across donors, most TCR sequences were observed very rarely, whereas some public TCRs were present in many individuals. The classifier was reported to diagnose cytomegalovirus status with high specificity and sensitivity in both the original cohort and the validation cohort. The study gave a list of under 200 TCR beta chains associated with cytomegalovirus. Because HLA typing was missing for some donors at each locus, association tests included only the typed subset. Compared with equally common non-associated chains, HLA-associated TCR beta chains in a later analysis were more clonally expanded and had lower generation probabilities. About 17 rarely observed V segments, including chromosome 9 orphons, were excluded from the earlier analysis of a few hundred of the donors because counts were too low. Broadly in line with IMGT annotations, most TCR beta V segments showed up in productive rearrangements about 87% or about 30% of the time in an earlier analysis of 450 to 600 of the donors. In a later analysis, the rate of TCR association differed among HLA loci, with DRB1 alleles having the most associated TCRs and HLA-C alleles having the fewest.

As regards this clone: The target of this receptor is not known. There are no base qualities to consult, and no much larger clone falls within one base.

The germline V gene (reference sequence) supplies CDR1 LNHDA and CDR2 SQIVND. The CDR3 starts with the cysteine, ends with the phenylalanine, and has 15 residues. Only the CDR3 portion is preserved as DNA: 45 bases, with reading frame beginning at the first base. V loses 3 bases, J loses 5 bases, and the germline ends lie 16 bases apart. The cohort comprised more than 550 healthy bone marrow donors. At the time of sampling, all cohort members were nominally healthy, though unrecorded immune exposures were likely present. The donor tested CMV seropositive and was one of the 289 seropositive cohort members. Each donor provided a peripheral blood sample, and peripheral blood mononuclear cells were used for TCR beta sequencing. Genomic DNA extraction from the blood cell samples was performed with the Qiagen DNeasy Blood Extraction Kit. Library prep was done by the immunoSEQ multiplex PCR assay. The multiplex PCR relied on a mix of 60 forward primers for TCR Vbeta segments and 13 reverse primers for TCR Jbeta segments. Amplification of the CDR3 region of rearranged TCR beta genes was performed with a multiplex PCR assay on genomic DNA. The amplified TCR beta libraries were sequenced on the Illumina HiSeq System as 87-base-pair reads. The paper's data handling went like this. In a later analysis, approximately 74 million unique TCR beta chains were counted across the approximately 620 repertoires, and roughly 11 million of these chains were shared by at least two donors. Raw reads were error-corrected and collapsed into unique sequences with a nearest-neighbor algorithm that merged closely related sequences to remove PCR and sequencing errors. CDR3 sequences were aligned to IMGT reference sequences to assign V, D and J gene segments. For a sequence to be retained, at least a six-nucleotide match to both a V gene segment and a J gene segment was required. Rearrangements were called productive when the CDR3 lacked stop codons and stayed in frame with V and J; all others were non-productive. CDR3 was defined by IMGT convention, running from the second conserved V-encoded cysteine to the conserved J-encoded phenylalanine. In an earlier analysis of approximately 500 of the donors, sequences lacking an unambiguous match to a single V gene segment were excluded. In an earlier analysis of approximately 500 of the donors, a V segment was called functional when productive rearrangements were above 56.7%, and segregating when the standard deviation between donors exceeded 5%. To diagnose cytomegalovirus status from the catalog of TCR beta chain sequences, a statistical classification framework was built. In a later analysis, TCR nucleotide sequences were compared against IMGT/GENE-DB human TR gene sequences so that V and J genes could be assigned. The TCRdist pipeline was used in a later analysis to assign CDR3 sequences and most-parsimonious VDJ recombination scenarios. In a later analysis, each TCR beta chain was defined by its CDR3 amino acid sequence together with its V-gene family, and reads lacking a unique V-gene family were excluded. As a way to deal with suspected cross-contamination and a sequencing artifact, a later analysis dropped 500 to 700 nucleotide sequences that were highly shared and had low generation probability. In a later analysis, a clonal expansion index was calculated for each public chain from normalized within-repertoire ranks of inferred template counts. A later analysis computed generation probabilities with a VDJ recombination model fitted to out-of-frame rearrangements, and checked the results against IGoR. A later analysis scored TCR-TCR, TCR-HLA and TCR-CMV co-occurrence with hypergeometric tests, applying a repertoire-size bias correction to TCR pairs. To estimate false discovery rates, a later analysis permuted the HLA or CMV assignments 20 times. In a later analysis, co-occurring TCRs were grouped using DBSCAN, and TCRdist sequence similarity was added for clustering within HLA-allele-positive subsets. For co-occurrence clustering, repertoires with fewer than 30,000 or more than 120,000 public chains were excluded, along with roughly 5 repertoires with anomalous nucleotide sharing. TCRdb carries this immuneACCESS record with in-frame sequences only. Its versions omit some clonotypes, under half of them owing to an unresolved V gene in the studies checked, with the rest unexplained. The DNA gave D and trimming, while V, J and clone size come from that table. The sample records some 150,000 clones, over 80% of which are singletons. 4.5% of the sample comes from the top ten.

The sample taken for sequencing was PBMCs. The chain is made from TRBV19 and TRBJ2-5, with TRBD2 tentatively as D gene (5 bases match). The receptor's source is a woman between 45 and 65 years old in good health and CMV-seropositive. The CDR3 region: CASSILARELETQYF. The sequenced DNA is TGTGCCAGTAGTATCTTGGCTAGGGAGTTGGAGACCCAGTACTTC.